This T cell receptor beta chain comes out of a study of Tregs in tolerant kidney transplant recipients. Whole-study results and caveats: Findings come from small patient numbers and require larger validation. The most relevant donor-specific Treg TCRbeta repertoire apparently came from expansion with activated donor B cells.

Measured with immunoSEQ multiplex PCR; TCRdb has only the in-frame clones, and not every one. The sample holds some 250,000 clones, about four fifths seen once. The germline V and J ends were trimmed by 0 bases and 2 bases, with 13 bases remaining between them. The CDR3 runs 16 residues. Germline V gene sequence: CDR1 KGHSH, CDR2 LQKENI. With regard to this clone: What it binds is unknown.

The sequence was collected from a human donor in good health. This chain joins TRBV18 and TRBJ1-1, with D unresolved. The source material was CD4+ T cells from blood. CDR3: CASSPPGRAGNTEAFF. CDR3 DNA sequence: TGTGCCAGCTCACCACCGGGGAGGGCGGGTAACACTGAAGCTTTCTTT.